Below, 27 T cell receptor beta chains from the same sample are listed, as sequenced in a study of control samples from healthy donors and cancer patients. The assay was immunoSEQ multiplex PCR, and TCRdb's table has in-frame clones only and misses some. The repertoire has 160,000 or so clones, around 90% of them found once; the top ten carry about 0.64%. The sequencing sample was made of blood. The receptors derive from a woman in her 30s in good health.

Written as DNA, the CDR3 is TGTGCCAGCAGTTTATGGACAGGCTATAATTCACCCCTCCACTTT. This translates into CASSLWTGYNSPLHF. This chain links TRBV27 with TRBJ1-6; TRBD1 matches 7 bases. The trim removed 1 base at V and 3 bases at J, leaving 0 bases unmatched. CDR3 length: 15 amino acids. Germline CDR1 reads MNHEY; CDR2 reads SMNVEV (reference sequence).

This CDR3 reads CASSSTERETQYF. DNA of the CDR3: TGTGCCAGCAGTTCAACGGAGAGGGAGACCCAGTACTTC. This chain uses TRBV28 with TRBJ2-5; no firm D call. The CDR3 is 13 residues long. Deletions cut 4 bases from V and 5 bases from J, with 11 bases between. The germline gives CDR1 MDHEN, CDR2 SYDVKM.

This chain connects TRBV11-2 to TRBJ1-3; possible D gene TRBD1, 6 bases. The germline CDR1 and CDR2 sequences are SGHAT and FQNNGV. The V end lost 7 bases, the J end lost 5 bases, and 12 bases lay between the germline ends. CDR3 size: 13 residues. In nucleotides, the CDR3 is TGTGCCAGCACCACGGGACATCGAAACACCATATATTTT. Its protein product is CASTTGHRNTIYF.

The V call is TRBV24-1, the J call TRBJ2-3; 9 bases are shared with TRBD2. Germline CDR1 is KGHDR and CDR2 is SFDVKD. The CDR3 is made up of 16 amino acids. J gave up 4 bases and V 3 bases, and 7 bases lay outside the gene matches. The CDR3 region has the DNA TGTGCCACCAGTGATAATAGCGGGAGAAGGGCAGATACGCAGTATTTT. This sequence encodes CATSDNSGRRADTQYF.

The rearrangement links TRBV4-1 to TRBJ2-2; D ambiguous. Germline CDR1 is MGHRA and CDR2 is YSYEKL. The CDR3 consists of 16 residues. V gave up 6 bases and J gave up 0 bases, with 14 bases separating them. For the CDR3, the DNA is TGCGCCAGCAGAAACTATATCGGGCCGAACACCGGGGAGCTGTTTTTT. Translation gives CASRNYIGPNTGELFF.

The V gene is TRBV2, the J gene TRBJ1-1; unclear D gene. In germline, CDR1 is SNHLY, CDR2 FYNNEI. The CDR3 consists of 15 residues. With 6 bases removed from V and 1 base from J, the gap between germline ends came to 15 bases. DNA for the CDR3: TGTGCCAGCAGGGCAAGCGGACGGGGGAACACTGAAGCTTTCTTT. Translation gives CASRASGRGNTEAFF.

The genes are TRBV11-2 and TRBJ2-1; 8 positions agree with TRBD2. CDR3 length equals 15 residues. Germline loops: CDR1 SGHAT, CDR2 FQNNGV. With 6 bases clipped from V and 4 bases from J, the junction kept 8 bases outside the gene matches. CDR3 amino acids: CASSRSGENYNEQFF. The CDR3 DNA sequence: TGTGCCAGCAGTCGTAGCGGGGAGAATTACAATGAGCAGTTCTTC.

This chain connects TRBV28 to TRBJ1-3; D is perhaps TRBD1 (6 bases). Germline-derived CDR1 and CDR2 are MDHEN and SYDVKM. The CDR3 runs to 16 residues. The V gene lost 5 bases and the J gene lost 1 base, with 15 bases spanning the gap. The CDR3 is CASSPTQGISGNTIYF. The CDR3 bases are TGTGCCAGCAGTCCTACACAGGGAATATCTGGAAACACCATATATTTT.

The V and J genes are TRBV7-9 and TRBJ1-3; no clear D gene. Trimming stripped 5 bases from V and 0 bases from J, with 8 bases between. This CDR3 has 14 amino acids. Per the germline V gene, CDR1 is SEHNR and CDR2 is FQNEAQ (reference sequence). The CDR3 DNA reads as TGTGCCAGCAGCCTTTGGGACTCTGGAAACACCATATATTTT. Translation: CASSLWDSGNTIYF.

CDR3 coding DNA: TGTGCCAGCAGCGGCCGGGACACCTACACCGGGGAGCTGTTTTTT. Translated, it gives CASSGRDTYTGELFF. V usage is TRBV9 and J usage is TRBJ2-2; TRBD1 is a possible D gene (6 bases). Trimming took off 3 bases at V and 3 bases at J, with 12 bases between the two ends. Germline V gene sequence: CDR1 SGDLS, CDR2 YYNGEE. The CDR3 totals 15 residues.

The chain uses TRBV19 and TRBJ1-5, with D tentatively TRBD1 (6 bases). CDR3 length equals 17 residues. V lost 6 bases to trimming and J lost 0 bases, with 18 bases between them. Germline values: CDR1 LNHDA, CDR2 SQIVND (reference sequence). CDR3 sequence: CASSLTGTLYSNQPQHF. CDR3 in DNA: TGTGCCAGTAGCCTTACAGGGACCCTCTATAGCAATCAGCCCCAGCATTTT.

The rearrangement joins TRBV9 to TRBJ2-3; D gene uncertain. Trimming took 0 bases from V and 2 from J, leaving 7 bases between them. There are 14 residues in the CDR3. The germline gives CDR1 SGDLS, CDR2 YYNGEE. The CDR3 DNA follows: TGTGCCAGCAGCGTAGCCGGCACCACAGATACGCAGTATTTT. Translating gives CASSVAGTTDTQYF.

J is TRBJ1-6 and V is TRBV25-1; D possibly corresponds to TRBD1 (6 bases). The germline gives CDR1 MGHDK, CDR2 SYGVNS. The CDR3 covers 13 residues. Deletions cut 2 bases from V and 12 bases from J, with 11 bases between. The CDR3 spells CASSEATTGPLHF. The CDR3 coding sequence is TGTGCCAGCAGTGAAGCTACGACAGGACCCCTCCACTTT.

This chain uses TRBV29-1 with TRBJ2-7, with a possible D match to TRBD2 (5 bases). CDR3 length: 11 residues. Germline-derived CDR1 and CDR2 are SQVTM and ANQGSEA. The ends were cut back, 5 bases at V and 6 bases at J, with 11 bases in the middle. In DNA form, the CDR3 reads TGCAGCGTTTTGGTAAGCGGCGAGCAGTACTTC. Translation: CSVLVSGEQYF.

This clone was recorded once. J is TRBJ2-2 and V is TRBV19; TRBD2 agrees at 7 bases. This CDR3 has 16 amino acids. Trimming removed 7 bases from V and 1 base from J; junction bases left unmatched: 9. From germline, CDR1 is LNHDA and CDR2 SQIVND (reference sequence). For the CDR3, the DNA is TGTGCCAGTACCCAATCGGGAGGCCGGAACACCGGGGAGCTGTTTTTT. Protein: CASTQSGGRNTGELFF.

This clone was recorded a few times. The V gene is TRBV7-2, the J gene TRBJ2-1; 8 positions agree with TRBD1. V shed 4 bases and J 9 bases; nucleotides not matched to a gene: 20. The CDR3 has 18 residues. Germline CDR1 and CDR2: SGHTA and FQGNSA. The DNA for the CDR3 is TGTGCCAGCAGCTCCCACCACGACCTTGGACAGGGTGAGGGTGAGCAGTTCTTC. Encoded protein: CASSSHHDLGQGEGEQFF.

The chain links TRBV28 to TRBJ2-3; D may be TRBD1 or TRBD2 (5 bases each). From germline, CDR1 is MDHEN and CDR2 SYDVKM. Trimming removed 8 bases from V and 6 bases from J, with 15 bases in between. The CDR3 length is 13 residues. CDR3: CASRGGAPDTQYF. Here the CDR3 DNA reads TGTGCCAGCCGGGGTGGGGCCCCTGATACGCAGTATTTT.

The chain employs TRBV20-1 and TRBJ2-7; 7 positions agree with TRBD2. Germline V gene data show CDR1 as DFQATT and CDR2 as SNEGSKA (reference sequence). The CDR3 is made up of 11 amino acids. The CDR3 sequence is CSGRPPTEQYF. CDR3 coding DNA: TGCAGCGGGAGGCCACCTACGGAGCAGTACTTC.

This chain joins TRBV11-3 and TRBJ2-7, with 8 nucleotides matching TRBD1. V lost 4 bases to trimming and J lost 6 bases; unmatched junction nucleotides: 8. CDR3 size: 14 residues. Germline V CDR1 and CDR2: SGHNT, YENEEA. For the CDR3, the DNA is TGTGCCAGCAGCTCCCGGGACAGGAGCTCCGAGCAGTACTTC. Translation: CASSSRDRSSEQYF. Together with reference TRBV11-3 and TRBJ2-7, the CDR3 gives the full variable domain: EAGVVQSPRYKIIEKKQPVAFWCNPISGHNTLYWYLQNLGQGPELLIRYENEEAVDDSQLPKDRFSAERLKGVDSTLKIQPAELGDSAVYLCASSSRDRSSEQYFGPGTRLTVT.

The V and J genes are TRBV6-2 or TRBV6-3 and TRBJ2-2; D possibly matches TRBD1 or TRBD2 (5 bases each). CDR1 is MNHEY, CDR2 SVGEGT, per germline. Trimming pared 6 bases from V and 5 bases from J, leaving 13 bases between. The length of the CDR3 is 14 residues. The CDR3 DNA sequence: TGTGCCAGCAGCAGTCAGGGAGAAACCGGGGAGCTGTTTTTT. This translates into CASSSQGETGELFF.

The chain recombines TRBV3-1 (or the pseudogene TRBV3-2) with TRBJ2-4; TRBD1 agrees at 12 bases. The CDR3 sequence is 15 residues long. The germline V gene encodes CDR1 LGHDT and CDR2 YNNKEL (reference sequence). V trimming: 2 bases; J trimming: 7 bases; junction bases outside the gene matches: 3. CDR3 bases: TGTGCCAGCAGCCAACTGGGACAGGGGGCGAACATTCAGTACTTC. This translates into CASSQLGQGANIQYF.

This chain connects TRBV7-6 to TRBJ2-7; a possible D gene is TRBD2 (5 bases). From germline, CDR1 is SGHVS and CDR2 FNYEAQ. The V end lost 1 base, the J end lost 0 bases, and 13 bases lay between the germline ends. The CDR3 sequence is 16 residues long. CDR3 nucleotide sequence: TGTGCCAGCAGCTTAGGAACGGGGATGGACTCCTACGAGCAGTACTTC. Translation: CASSLGTGMDSYEQYF. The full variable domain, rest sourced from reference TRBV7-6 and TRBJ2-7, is GAGVSQSPRYKVTKRGQDVALRCDPISGHVSLYWYRQALGQGPEFLTYFNYEAQQDKSGLPNDRFSAERPEGSISTLTIQRTEQRDSAMYRCASSLGTGMDSYEQYFGPGTRLTVT.

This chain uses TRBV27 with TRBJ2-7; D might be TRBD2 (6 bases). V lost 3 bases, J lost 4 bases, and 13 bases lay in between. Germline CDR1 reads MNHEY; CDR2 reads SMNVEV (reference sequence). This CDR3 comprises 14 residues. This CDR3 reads CASSLSGSRYEQYF. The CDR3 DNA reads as TGTGCCAGCAGTTTGTCCGGGAGTAGGTACGAGCAGTACTTC.

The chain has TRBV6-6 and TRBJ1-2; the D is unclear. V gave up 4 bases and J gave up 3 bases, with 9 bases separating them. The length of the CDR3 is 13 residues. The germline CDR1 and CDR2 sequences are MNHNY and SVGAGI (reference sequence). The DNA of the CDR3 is TGTGCCAGCAGTTTGGAGGGTGACTATGGCTACACCTTC. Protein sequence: CASSLEGDYGYTF.

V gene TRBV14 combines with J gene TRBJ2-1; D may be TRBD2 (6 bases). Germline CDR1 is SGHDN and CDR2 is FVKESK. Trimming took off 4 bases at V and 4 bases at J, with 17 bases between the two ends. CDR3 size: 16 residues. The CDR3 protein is CASSRLTLADYNEQFF. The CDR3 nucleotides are TGTGCCAGCAGCCGACTAACACTAGCTGATTACAATGAGCAGTTCTTC.

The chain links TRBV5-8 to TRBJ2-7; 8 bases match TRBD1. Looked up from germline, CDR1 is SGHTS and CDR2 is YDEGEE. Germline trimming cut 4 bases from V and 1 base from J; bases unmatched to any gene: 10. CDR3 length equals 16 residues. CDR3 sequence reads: CASSQPRTGNSYEQYF. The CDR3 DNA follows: TGTGCCAGCAGCCAGCCAAGGACAGGGAATTCCTACGAGCAGTACTTC.

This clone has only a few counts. CDR3 coding DNA: TGCGCCAGCAGGGACAGGGGGGAGGATGGGGCCCAGTACTTC. Residues: CASRDRGEDGAQYF. The J gene is TRBJ2-5, the V gene TRBV4-1, with 10 nucleotides matching TRBD1. J lost 9 bases, V lost 6 bases, and 10 bases had no gene match. Per germline, CDR1 MGHRA and CDR2 YSYEKL. The CDR3 loop spans 14 amino acids.